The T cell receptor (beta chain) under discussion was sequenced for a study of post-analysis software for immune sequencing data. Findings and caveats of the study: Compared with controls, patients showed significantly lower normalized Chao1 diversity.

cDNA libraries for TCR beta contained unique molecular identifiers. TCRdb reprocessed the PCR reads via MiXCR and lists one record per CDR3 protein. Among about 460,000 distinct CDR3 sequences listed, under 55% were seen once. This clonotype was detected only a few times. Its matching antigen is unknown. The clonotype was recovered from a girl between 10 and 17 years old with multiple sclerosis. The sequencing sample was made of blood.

The CDR3 sequence: CASSEVAGGLYNEQFF. CDR3 DNA: TGTGCCAGCAGTGAAGTAGCGGGAGGGCTGTACAATGAGCAGTTCTTC. This sequence joins TRBV6-1 and TRBJ2-1; 11 nucleotides match TRBD2. This CDR3 is built from 16 residues. With V trimmed by 1 base and J by 4 bases, 3 bases remained unmatched. Germline V lookup: CDR1 MNHNS, CDR2 SASEGT.